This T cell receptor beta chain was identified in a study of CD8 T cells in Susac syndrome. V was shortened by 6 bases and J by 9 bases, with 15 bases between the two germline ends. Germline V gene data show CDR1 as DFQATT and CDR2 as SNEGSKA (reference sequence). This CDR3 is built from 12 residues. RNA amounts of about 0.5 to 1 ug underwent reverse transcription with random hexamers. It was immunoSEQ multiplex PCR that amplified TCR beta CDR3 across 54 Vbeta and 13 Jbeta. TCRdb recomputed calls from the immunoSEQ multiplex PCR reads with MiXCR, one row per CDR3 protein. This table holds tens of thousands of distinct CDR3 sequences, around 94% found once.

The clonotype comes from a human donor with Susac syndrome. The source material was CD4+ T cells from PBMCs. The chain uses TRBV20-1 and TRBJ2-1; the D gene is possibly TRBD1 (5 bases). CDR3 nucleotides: TGCAGTGCCAGCCTGGGGCGGAGTGAGCAGTTCTTC. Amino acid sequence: CSASLGRSEQFF.